The present T cell receptor (beta chain) was sequenced within a study of CD8+CD57+ T cells in acquired aplastic anemia. Sequencing involved patients with CD8+CD57+ cell expansion previously shown by flow cytometry. Profiling of TCR beta VDJ combinations and CDR3 sequences used genomic DNA as template. TCRdb ran MiXCR on the reads and lists one entry per CDR3 protein. In the table there are 210,000 or so distinct CDR3 sequences, roughly 50% of which are singletons. This TCR was sampled from a human donor with aplastic anemia. Input material: sorted CD4+, CD8+, or CD8+CD57+ T cells (not recorded which) from PBMCs.

The CDR3 reads CSVEGIAAFF. The CDR3 DNA reads TGCAGCGTTGAAGGGATCGCAGCTTTCTTT. The genes are TRBV29-1 and TRBJ1-1; D gene unclear. The germline CDR1 and CDR2 sequences are SQVTM and ANQGSEA. This CDR3 comprises 10 residues. Trimming left V 1 base short and J 10 bases short, with 7 bases between.